This TCR beta chain was documented in a study of cytomegalovirus exposure and HLA in healthy donors. Only in-frame clones appear in the TCRdb table, and some are missing; sequencing was by immunoSEQ multiplex PCR. Of hundreds of thousands of clones in the sample, 70% to 90% are singletons; the top ten hold approximately 0.9%. The CDR3 has 14 residues. Germline values: CDR1 MDHEN, CDR2 SYDVKM. Deletions cut 8 bases from V and 3 bases from J, with 17 bases between. The V gene is TRBV28, the J gene TRBJ2-7, with a tentative D call TRBD1 (5 bases). Sequenced sample: PBMCs. This TCR was sampled from a young woman in good health and CMV-seronegative. The CDR3 DNA is TGTGCCAGCGGGGCGGTACCTCAACTCTACGAGCAGTACTTC. The encoded protein is CASGAVPQLYEQYF.